This TCR beta chain was profiled in a study of T cells in Graves' hyperthyroidism and ophthalmopathy. Patients showing uncontrolled infection, other autoimmune disease, pregnancy or lactation were ineligible. Amplification yielded TCR beta CDR3 regions, with RNA transcripts as the source. HTBI primers were employed in a first-round RT-PCR of the TCR CDR3. One entry per CDR3 protein, called by TCRdb with MiXCR from the multiplex PCR reads. The sample has roughly 500,000 distinct CDR3 sequences; about 45% are singletons. The specimen was peripheral blood or thyroid tissue (not recorded which). This receptor was obtained from an adult woman with Graves' disease, either hyperthyroidism or ophthalmopathy (not recorded which).

The CDR3 nucleotides are TGTGCCAGCAGCTCTGACGGTCGGACTAATGAAAAACTGTTTTTT. Protein product: CASSSDGRTNEKLFF. The chain is built from TRBV7-9 and TRBJ1-4, with no clear D. The germline V gene encodes CDR1 SEHNR and CDR2 FQNEAQ (reference sequence). The CDR3 consists of 15 residues. Between the trimmed V and J ends, which lost 4 bases and 2 bases, there was a span of 11 bases.